The rows below give T cell receptor beta chains drawn from one sample of a study of shared clonotypes between healthy human individuals. Profiling relied on immunoSEQ multiplex PCR, and the TCRdb table lists in-frame clones only, not all of them. The data contain roughly 380,000 clones, around 96% of them singletons. Sequenced: memory CD8+ T cells sorted from blood. These receptors were obtained from a man aged 25-40 years in good health. CDR3s include the opening cysteine and the closing phenylalanine or tryptophan.

TRBJ1-1 TRBV6-5 13 CASRTSPGTGPFF
TRBJ2-1 TRBV2 17 CASSERGAGLGGYEQFF
TRBJ1-6 TRBV6-1 14 CASSDRGSPSPLHF
TRBJ1-2 TRBV7-9 15 CASSLGVGRIYGYTF
TRBJ1-5 TRBV28 17 CASSFSGTDYSNQPQHF
TRBJ2-7 TRBV28 15 CASSLGGASSYEQYF
TRBJ2-5 TRBV25-1 15 CASSESAGRQETQYF
TRBJ2-3 TRBV6-5 14 CASSWGRLTDTQYF
TRBJ2-1 TRBV5-1 14 CASSSGQSYNEQFF
TRBJ2-7 TRBV19 16 CASSRGTSGRGYEQYF
TRBJ2-7 TRBV4-1 16 CASSQLFPGLAYEQYF
TRBJ2-1 TRBV10-2 20 CASRMGLAGGIGYVGNEQFF
TRBJ2-5 TRBV18 13 CASSPFGRETQYF
TRBJ1-1 TRBV2 14 CASSRGQPNTEAFF
TRBJ1-1 TRBV7-6 15 CASSLVGGLNTEAFF
TRBJ2-7 TRBV5-1 14 CASSFNVGTYEQYF
TRBJ2-7 TRBV30 14 CAWRSRGQLYEQYF
TRBJ1-3 TRBV7-9 17 CASSLTGVGPSGNTIYF
TRBJ2-1 TRBV11-2 17 CASSHVSSGASYNEQFF
TRBJ2-7 TRBV6-1 14 CASSERTGSYEQYF
TRBJ2-7 TRBV10-1 16 CASSEPIPPGLYEQYF
TRBJ1-3 TRBV25-1 16 CASSEPTRGSGNTIYF
TRBJ1-2 TRBV7-2 14 CASSLYWDKGGYTF
TRBJ2-2 TRBV10-3 11 CAISGTGELFF
TRBJ2-1 TRBV6-4 14 CASSRTRGDNEQFF
TRBJ2-7 TRBV13 14 CASSVGAGGYEQYF
TRBJ2-7 TRBV11-2 14 CASRAGENYYEQYF
TRBJ1-5 TRBV6-6 13 CASRTGSNQPQHF
TRBJ2-5 TRBV2 14 CASTLGVNWETQYF
TRBJ2-1 TRBV10-3 14 CAISDPGTYNEQFF
TRBJ2-3 TRBV5-1 13 CASRRDGTDTQYF
TRBJ2-1 TRBV14 15 CASSQAGGPYNEQFF
TRBJ2-7 TRBV27 16 CASRSREGSSSYEQYF
TRBJ1-2 TRBV6-5 14 CASSLDGPNYGYTF
TRBJ2-1 TRBV20-1 10 CSARWGEQFF
TRBJ2-3 TRBV19 16 CASSISWRESEDTQYF
TRBJ1-2 TRBV5-1 15 CASSLEGQKSYGYTF
TRBJ2-5 TRBV6-1 15 CASRRGTAYQETQYF
TRBJ1-2 TRBV5-6 12 CASSLGDYGYTF
TRBJ1-3 TRBV27 15 CASSPGQGAGNTIYF
TRBJ2-1 TRBV18 14 CASSLAGVRDEQFF
TRBJ2-3 TRBV30 11 CAWENTDTQYF
TRBJ1-1 TRBV29-1 15 CSVGFGTVMNTEAFF
TRBJ2-7 TRBV4-1 13 CASGIAGGYEQYF
TRBJ2-5 TRBV14 15 CASSPTLGGKETQYF
TRBJ2-7 TRBV28 13 CASRIKMRDEQYF
TRBJ1-1 TRBV19 14 CASTIDAGAGEAFF
TRBJ2-1 TRBV7-9 14 CASSGGLGYSEQFF
TRBJ2-7 TRBV6-1 14 CASSAVFGPYEQYF
TRBJ2-2 TRBV2 13 CASKELNTGELFF